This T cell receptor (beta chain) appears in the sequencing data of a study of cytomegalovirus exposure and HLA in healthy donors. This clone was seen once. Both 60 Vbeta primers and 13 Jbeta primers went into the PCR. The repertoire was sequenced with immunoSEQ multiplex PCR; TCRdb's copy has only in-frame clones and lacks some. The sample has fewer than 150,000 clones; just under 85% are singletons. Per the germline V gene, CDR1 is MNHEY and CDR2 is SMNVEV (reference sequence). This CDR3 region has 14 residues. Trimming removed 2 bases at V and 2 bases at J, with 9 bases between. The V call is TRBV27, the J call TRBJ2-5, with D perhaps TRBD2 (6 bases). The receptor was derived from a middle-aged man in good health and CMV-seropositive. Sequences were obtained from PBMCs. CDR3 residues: CASSLRAGQETQYF. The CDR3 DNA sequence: TGTGCCAGCAGTTTAAGGGCGGGGCAAGAGACCCAGTACTTC.